This entry lists 30 T cell receptor beta chains sequenced from one sample in a study of T cells in Graves' hyperthyroidism and ophthalmopathy. TCR beta CDR3 regions were amplified from RNA. HTBI primers were used for first-round RT-PCR of the TCR CDR3. TCRdb passed the multiplex PCR reads through MiXCR, listing each CDR3 protein once. The sample has some 600,000 distinct CDR3 sequences; approximately 13% are singletons. Sequenced material: blood. The source of these receptors is a woman aged 25 to 45 with Graves' hyperthyroidism that later progressed to Graves' ophthalmopathy.

This clonotype was counted at least ten times. The rearrangement uses TRBV6-2 or TRBV6-3 and TRBJ2-5, with 9 bases that match TRBD1. CDR3 length: 18 amino acids. Germline CDR1 reads MNHEY; CDR2 reads SVGEGT. V shed 6 bases and J 0 bases; nucleotides not matched to a gene: 14. The CDR3 DNA follows: TGTGCCAGCAGATCATCCCGGACAGGGGATTTCTACCAAGAGACCCAGTACTTC. Protein product: CASRSSRTGDFYQETQYF.

The chain carries TRBV7-9 and TRBJ2-3; TRBD2 aligns across 11 bases. The CDR3 spans 16 residues. Losses at the gene ends were 4 bases for V and 3 bases for J; bases not matched to a gene: 6. The germline V gene has CDR1 SEHNR and CDR2 FQNEAQ (reference sequence). The CDR3 sequence is CASSSAGTSGTDTQYF. Written as DNA, the CDR3 is TGTGCCAGCAGCTCAGCCGGGACTAGCGGAACAGATACGCAGTATTTT.

This clonotype has at least ten counts. This chain uses TRBV4-3 with TRBJ2-3; 7 bases fit TRBD2. Per germline, CDR1 LGHNA and CDR2 YSLEER. The CDR3 runs 14 residues. The J segment lost 4 bases and the V segment lost 0 bases, leaving 1 base of the junction unmatched. CDR3 loop: CASSQDLAADTQYF. CDR3 nucleotide sequence: TGCGCCAGCAGCCAAGACCTAGCGGCAGATACGCAGTATTTT.

Note on this clonotype: A much bigger clone sits one base away, suggesting this may be a read error. The rearrangement links TRBV5-6 to TRBJ1-2; a possible D gene is TRBD1 (5 bases). The CDR3 sequence is 15 residues long. Trimming removed 7 bases at V and 6 bases at J, with 22 bases between. Germline values: CDR1 SGHDT, CDR2 YYEEEE. The DNA of the CDR3 is TGTGCCAGCGGCTCGTGGGAGGGGCTGAAAAATGGCTACACCTTC. It yields the protein CASGSWEGLKNGYTF. Supplemented by reference TRBV5-6 and TRBJ1-2, the full variable domain reads DAGVTQSPTHLIKTRGQQVTLRCSPKSGHDTVSWYQQALGQGPQFIFQYYEEEERQRGNFPDRFSGHQFPNYSSELNVNALLLGDSALYLCASGSWEGLKNGYTFGSGTRLTVV.

This clonotype was counted only a few times. The rearrangement links TRBV6-2 or TRBV6-3 to TRBJ2-2; 10 positions agree with TRBD2. After removal of 4 bases from V and 7 bases from J, the junction contained 6 bases not matched to a gene. The germline gives CDR1 MNHEY, CDR2 SVGEGT. This CDR3 contains 15 residues. This chain's CDR3 is CASSSTGTSDGELFF. DNA of the CDR3: TGTGCCAGCAGTTCTACCGGGACTAGCGACGGGGAGCTGTTTTTT.

Ten or more counts support this clonotype. The chain is built from TRBV12-3 or TRBV12-4 and TRBJ1-2, with D tentatively TRBD1 (6 bases). The ends were cut back, 3 bases at V and 6 bases at J, with 11 bases in the middle. The length of the CDR3 is 13 residues. In DNA, the CDR3 is TGTGCCAGCAGTTTGGTAGGGGGGGATGGCTACACCTTC. Translated: CASSLVGGDGYTF.

The chain has TRBV30 and TRBJ2-2, with 7 bases aligning to TRBD2. Germline CDR1 and CDR2: GTSNPN and SVGIG (reference sequence). CDR3 length equals 17 residues. The ends lost 4 bases at V and 4 bases at J; junction bases unmatched: 15. The CDR3 DNA is TGTGCCTGGACTCCAAGCTGGGGCGGGAGTCTCACCGGGGAGCTGTTTTTT. It translates to CAWTPSWGGSLTGELFF.

This clonotype was counted at least ten times. In DNA form, the CDR3 reads TGTGCCAGCTCACCGCCCCCGACTAGCGGGAGTTATGAGCAGTTCTTC. Translating it yields CASSPPPTSGSYEQFF. The genes are TRBV18 and TRBJ2-1; 12 nucleotides agree with TRBD2. V lost 3 bases, J lost 8 bases, and 8 bases stayed unmatched. The CDR3 is 16 residues long. Germline CDR1 reads KGHSH; CDR2 reads LQKENI.

This clonotype was counted at least ten times. V usage is TRBV2 and J usage is TRBJ1-5; 7 nucleotides align to TRBD1. V lost 7 bases to trimming and J lost 7 bases; unmatched junction nucleotides: 7. CDR3 length: 13 residues. Germline CDR1 reads SNHLY; CDR2 reads FYNNEI. The CDR3 sequence: CASMSQGHQPQHF. Here the CDR3 DNA reads TGTGCCAGCATGTCACAGGGGCACCAGCCCCAGCATTTT.

This clonotype was found many times. The J gene is TRBJ1-6, the V gene TRBV6-5; no clear D. Germline CDR1 MNHEY, CDR2 SVGAGI. Trimming took off 0 bases at V and 7 bases at J, with 19 bases between the two ends. This CDR3 contains 18 residues. The CDR3 DNA is TGTGCCAGCAGTTACTCGATTATCTTGGGGAATGGCAATTCACCCCTCCACTTT. Translated: CASSYSIILGNGNSPLHF.

This clonotype was recorded at least ten times. V is TRBV7-9 and J is TRBJ2-7; no clear D gene. The CDR3 runs 14 residues. In germline, CDR1 is SEHNR, CDR2 FQNEAQ (reference sequence). V was clipped by 2 bases and J by 3 bases, with 11 bases between them. This chain's CDR3 is CASSLPGPNYEQYF. The CDR3 DNA reads TGTGCCAGCAGCTTACCAGGACCGAACTACGAGCAGTACTTC.

This clonotype was counted many times. V is TRBV18 and J is TRBJ2-5; no firm D call. V lost 0 bases to trimming and J lost 5 bases, with 10 bases between them. This CDR3 contains 14 residues. Germline assignment: CDR1 KGHSH and CDR2 LQKENI. CDR3 loop: CASSPPSPSETQYF. Here the CDR3 DNA reads TGTGCCAGCTCACCACCGAGCCCATCGGAGACCCAGTACTTC.

This clonotype has a count of ten or more. V gene TRBV12-3 or TRBV12-4 combines with J gene TRBJ1-5; TRBD1 matches 11 bases. The trim removed 5 bases at V and 7 bases at J, leaving 7 bases unmatched. This CDR3 is 15 amino acids long. The DNA for the CDR3 is TGTGCCAGCAGTCCGGGACAGGGGGTGAGACAGCCCCAGCATTTT. This codes for CASSPGQGVRQPQHF.

Many counts were recorded for this clonotype. The V call is TRBV3-1, the J call TRBJ2-2; tentatively, D is TRBD2 (6 bases). In germline, CDR1 is LGHDT, CDR2 YNNKEL (reference sequence). V was clipped by 2 bases and J by 5 bases, with 15 bases between them. The CDR3 contains 16 residues. The CDR3 protein is CASSQTGTGRTGELFF. The CDR3 DNA is TGTGCCAGCAGCCAAACCGGGACTGGCCGTACCGGGGAGCTGTTTTTT.

In its sample, this clonotype was seen many times. The V gene is TRBV7-8, the J gene TRBJ1-1; maybe TRBD1 (5 bases). With 3 bases removed from V and 4 bases from J, the gap between germline ends came to 15 bases. CDR1 is SGHVS, CDR2 FQNEAQ, per germline. CDR3 length: 15 residues. CDR3: CASSFGPSGSTEAFF. The CDR3 nucleotides are TGTGCCAGCAGCTTCGGGCCCTCAGGGAGCACTGAAGCTTTCTTT. Together with reference TRBV7-8 and TRBJ1-1, the CDR3 gives the full variable domain: GAGVSQSPRYKVAKRGQDVALRCDPISGHVSLFWYQQALGQGPEFLTYFQNEAQLDKSGLPSDRFFAERPEGSVSTLKIQRTQQEDSAVYLCASSFGPSGSTEAFFGQGTRLTVV.

This clonotype came up a few times. This chain links TRBV15 with TRBJ2-7, with 7 bases fitting TRBD2. This CDR3 contains 14 residues. The V gene end was trimmed by 5 bases and the J gene end by 6 bases; junction bases not matched to a gene: 10. CDR1 is LNHNV and CDR2 is YYDKDF in the germline V gene (reference sequence). The CDR3 spells CATSASGGQREQYF. The DNA for the CDR3 is TGTGCCACCAGCGCTAGCGGTGGTCAGCGCGAGCAGTACTTC.

This clonotype was counted at least ten times. This chain joins TRBV6-1 and TRBJ2-3; TRBD2 aligns across 9 bases. V dropped 0 bases and J dropped 2; count of bases not matched to a gene: 3. Germline CDR1 MNHNS, CDR2 SASEGT. The CDR3 length is 16 residues. CDR3 loop: CASSEARTSDTDTQYF. As DNA, the CDR3 is TGTGCCAGCAGTGAAGCCAGGACTAGCGACACAGATACGCAGTATTTT.

V usage is TRBV19 and J usage is TRBJ2-5, with TRBD2 identical over 8 bases. Germline CDR1 LNHDA, CDR2 SQIVND (reference sequence). This CDR3 contains 16 residues. With 3 bases clipped from V and 2 bases from J, the junction kept 8 bases outside the gene matches. The CDR3 DNA reads TGTGCCAGTAGTATGATTAGCGGGGCCTTACAAGAGACCCAGTACTTC. Protein product: CASSMISGALQETQYF.

This clonotype was detected many times. The chain is built from TRBV19 and TRBJ1-2; D remains unclear. The germline V gene encodes CDR1 LNHDA and CDR2 SQIVND (reference sequence). The length of the CDR3 is 14 residues. The V end lost 1 base, the J end lost 7 bases, and 13 bases lay between the germline ends. CDR3 nucleotide sequence: TGTGCCAGTAGTATAGGGCGCCCGTCCTCTGGCTACACCTTC. Translating it yields CASSIGRPSSGYTF.

This clonotype was detected many times. The chain has TRBV11-2 and TRBJ1-4, with D tentatively TRBD1 (5 bases). CDR3 length: 17 amino acids. CDR1 and CDR2 (germline): SGHAT, FQNNGV. Between the trimmed V and J ends, which lost 4 bases and 4 bases, there was a span of 19 bases. CDR3 coding DNA: TGTGCCAGCAGCTACCGGGACGGATTTTCTTATAATGAAAAACTGTTTTTT. It encodes CASSYRDGFSYNEKLFF.

This clonotype came up many times. V is TRBV6-2 or TRBV6-3 and J is TRBJ2-7, with D maybe TRBD1 (6 bases). The CDR3 length is 15 residues. Germline V lookup: CDR1 MNHEY, CDR2 SVGEGT. V lost 2 bases to trimming and J lost 2 bases, with 13 bases between them. The chain's CDR3 is CASSYEGRGAYEQYF. The CDR3 bases are TGTGCCAGCAGTTACGAGGGCAGGGGAGCCTACGAGCAGTACTTC.

This clonotype was detected ten times or more. The V call is TRBV20-1, the J call TRBJ1-2; D perhaps matches TRBD1 (6 bases). This CDR3 is 11 amino acids long. V gave up 7 bases and J gave up 6 bases, with 12 bases separating them. The germline V gene has CDR1 DFQATT and CDR2 SNEGSKA (reference sequence). The DNA of the CDR3 is TGCAGTGTTGAGGGGGAGAATGGCTACACCTTC. Protein product: CSVEGENGYTF.

This clonotype has ten or more counts. The chain recombines TRBV7-8 with TRBJ2-7; D is ambiguous. Germline loops: CDR1 SGHVS, CDR2 FQNEAQ. The V gene lost 5 bases and the J gene lost 0 bases, with 5 bases spanning the gap. CDR3 length: 12 residues. CDR3: CASSVLSYEQYF. CDR3 in DNA: TGTGCCAGCAGCGTACTCTCCTACGAGCAGTACTTC. The full variable domain, completed using reference TRBV7-8 and TRBJ2-7, is GAGVSQSPRYKVAKRGQDVALRCDPISGHVSLFWYQQALGQGPEFLTYFQNEAQLDKSGLPSDRFFAERPEGSVSTLKIQRTQQEDSAVYLCASSVLSYEQYFGPGTRLTVT.

There are many counts of this clonotype. The chain recombines TRBV5-1 with TRBJ2-1, with TRBD2 identical over 7 bases. Per the germline V gene, CDR1 is SGHRS and CDR2 is YFSETQ. This CDR3 spans 16 amino acids. V trimming: 6 bases; J trimming: 5 bases; junction bases outside the gene matches: 14. The CDR3 bases are TGCGCCAGCACTGAGGTGTCGGGAGGATCCAACAATGAGCAGTTCTTC. Amino acids: CASTEVSGGSNNEQFF.

This sequence joins TRBV5-1 and TRBJ2-2, with D tentatively TRBD1 (5 bases). V shed 0 bases and J shed 2 bases, with 11 bases lying between them. The CDR3 extends over 16 amino acids. Per germline, CDR1 SGHRS and CDR2 YFSETQ. This CDR3 reads CASSLGAQGNTGELFF. The CDR3 DNA reads as TGCGCCAGCAGCTTGGGAGCTCAGGGTAACACCGGGGAGCTGTTTTTT.

This sequence joins TRBV9 and TRBJ1-2; D is unresolved. This CDR3 contains 12 residues. V lost 5 bases and J 6 bases, leaving 11 bases between the germline ends. The germline V gene has CDR1 SGDLS and CDR2 YYNGEE. The CDR3 here is CASSSPGDGYTF. CDR3 nucleotide sequence: TGTGCCAGCAGTTCCCCTGGGGATGGCTACACCTTC. The full variable domain, with the rest looked up from reference TRBV9 and TRBJ1-2, is DSGVTQTPKHLITATGQRVTLRCSPRSGDLSVYWYQQSLDQGLQFLIQYYNGEERAKGNILERFSAQQFPDLHSELNLSSLELGDSALYFCASSSPGDGYTFGSGTRLTVV.

V gene TRBV15 combines with J gene TRBJ1-1; no clear D gene. The CDR3 extends over 12 amino acids. V was pared by 8 bases and J by 0 bases, with 7 bases between. The germline V gene has CDR1 LNHNV and CDR2 YYDKDF (reference sequence). This chain's CDR3 is CATSPVNTEAFF. The CDR3 bases are TGTGCCACCTCTCCCGTGAACACTGAAGCTTTCTTT.

This clonotype was counted at least ten times. The chain has TRBV9 and TRBJ1-2; TRBD1 matches 10 bases. The J segment lost 0 bases and the V segment lost 1 base, leaving 12 bases of the junction unmatched. Germline V lookup: CDR1 SGDLS, CDR2 YYNGEE. The CDR3 contains 19 residues. The DNA of the CDR3 is TGTGCCAGCAGCGTACCCCCTTGGACAGGGGGGGACTCTAACTATGGCTACACCTTC. Protein sequence: CASSVPPWTGGDSNYGYTF.

The table lists this clonotype with a few counts. The chain recombines TRBV18 with TRBJ2-5, with a possible D match to TRBD1 (5 bases). Germline V CDR1 and CDR2: KGHSH, LQKENI. The CDR3 is 13 amino acids. V was clipped by 3 bases and J by 5 bases, with 10 bases between them. CDR3 amino acids: CASSPPGLETQYF. CDR3 in DNA: TGTGCCAGCTCACCCCCAGGGTTGGAGACCCAGTACTTC.

This clonotype has at least ten counts. The rearrangement links TRBV3-1 to TRBJ1-6; a weak D match, TRBD1 (5 bases). V shed 0 bases and J shed 9 bases, with 9 bases lying between them. The germline CDR1 and CDR2 sequences are LGHDT and YNNKEL (reference sequence). There are 14 residues in the CDR3. CDR3 sequence: CASSQDWGASPLHF. The DNA for the CDR3 is TGTGCCAGCAGCCAAGATTGGGGCGCTTCACCCCTCCACTTT.